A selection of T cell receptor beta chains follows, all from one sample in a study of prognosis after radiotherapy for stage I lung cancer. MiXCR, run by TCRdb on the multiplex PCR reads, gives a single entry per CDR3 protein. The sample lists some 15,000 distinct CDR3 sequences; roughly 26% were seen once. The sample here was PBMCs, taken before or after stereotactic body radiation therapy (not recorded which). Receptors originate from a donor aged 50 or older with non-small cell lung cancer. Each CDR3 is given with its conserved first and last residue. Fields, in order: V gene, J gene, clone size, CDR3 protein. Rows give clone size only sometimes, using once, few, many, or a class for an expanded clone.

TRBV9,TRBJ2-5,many,CASSTRQGVETQYF
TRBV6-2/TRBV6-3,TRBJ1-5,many,CASSYRTGIQPQHF
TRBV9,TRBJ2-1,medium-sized,CASSVDRFSNNEQFF
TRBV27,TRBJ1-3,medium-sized,CASSAIRGTGNTIYF
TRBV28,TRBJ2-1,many,CASKGPTSGILFGGEQFF
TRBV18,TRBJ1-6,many,CASSPSGQTYNSPLHF
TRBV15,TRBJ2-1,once,CANSVDPGLINEQFF
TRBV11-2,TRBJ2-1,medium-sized,CASSRTGTGAANEQFF
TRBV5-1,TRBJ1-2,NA,CASSLSRGGGSYTF
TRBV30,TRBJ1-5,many,CAWRKRGPQHF
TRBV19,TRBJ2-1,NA,CASSITGVTIEQFF
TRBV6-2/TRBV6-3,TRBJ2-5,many,CASSSTTSGDLRETQYF
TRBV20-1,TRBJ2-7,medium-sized,CSARDRRLAATYEQYF
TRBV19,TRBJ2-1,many,CASSQQGGANEQFF
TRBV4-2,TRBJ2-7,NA,CASSQQHMTDEQYF
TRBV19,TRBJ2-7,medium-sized,CASSIGEGYEQYF
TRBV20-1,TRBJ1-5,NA,CSARAHSRRENQPQHF
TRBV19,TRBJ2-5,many,CASSGGVRKTQYF
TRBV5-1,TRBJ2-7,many,CASSRSQQGYEQYF
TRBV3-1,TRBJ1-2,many,CASSQGAGAGGYTF
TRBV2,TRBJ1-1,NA,CASGETRGTARNPNTEAFF
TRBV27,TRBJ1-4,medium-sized,CASSPDRGYEKLFF
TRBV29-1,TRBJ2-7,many,CSVAGPGSEQYF
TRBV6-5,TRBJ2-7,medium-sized,CASSYSPTKSSYEQYF
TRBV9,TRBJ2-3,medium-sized,CASSAELATSTDTQYF
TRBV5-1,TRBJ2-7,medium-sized,CASSLEVGTGGRNEQYF
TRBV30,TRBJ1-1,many,CAWSLLVTGGYTEAFF
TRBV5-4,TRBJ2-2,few,CASSLVFGRGRSTGELFF
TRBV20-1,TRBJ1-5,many,CSASNAFVAQPQHF